This entry describes one T cell receptor (beta chain). This entry is derived from a study of patients and donors after allogeneic stem cell transplantation. The CDR3 covers 13 residues. V shed 6 bases, J shed 8 bases, and the junction held 8 bases outside the gene matches. TCRdb called the RT-PCR reads again in MiXCR, with one record for every CDR3 protein. The sample consists of hundreds of thousands of distinct CDR3 sequences, over 12% of them appearing once. The V call is TRBV12-3 or TRBV12-4, the J call TRBJ1-2; 8 bases are a match to TRBD1. This TCR derives from a human donor who was either an allogeneic HSCT recipient or a stem cell or donor lymphocyte infusion donor (not recorded which). It is not recorded whose cells these are; they may come from a transplant donor. The sequenced material came from blood, either unsorted or a sorted T cell fraction (not recorded which). As DNA, the CDR3 is TGTGCCAGCAGCCTCAGGGGGCGATGGGGCTACACCTTC. As protein: CASSLRGRWGYTF.